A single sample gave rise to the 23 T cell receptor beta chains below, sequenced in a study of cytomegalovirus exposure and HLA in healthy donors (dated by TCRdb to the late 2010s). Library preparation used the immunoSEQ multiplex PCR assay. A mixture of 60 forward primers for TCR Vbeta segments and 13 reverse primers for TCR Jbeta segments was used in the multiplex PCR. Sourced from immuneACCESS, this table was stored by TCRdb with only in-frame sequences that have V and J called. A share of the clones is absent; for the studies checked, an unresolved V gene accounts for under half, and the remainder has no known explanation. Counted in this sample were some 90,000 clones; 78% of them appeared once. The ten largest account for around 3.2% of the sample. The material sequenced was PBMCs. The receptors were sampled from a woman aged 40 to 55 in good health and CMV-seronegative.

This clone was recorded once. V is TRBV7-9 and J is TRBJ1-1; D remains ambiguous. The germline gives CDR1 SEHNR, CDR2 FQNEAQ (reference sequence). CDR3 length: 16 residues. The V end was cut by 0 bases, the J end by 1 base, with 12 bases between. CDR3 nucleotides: TGTGCCAGCAGCTTAGCCGGTTTTTCGAGGAACACTGAAGCTTTCTTT. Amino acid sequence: CASSLAGFSRNTEAFF.

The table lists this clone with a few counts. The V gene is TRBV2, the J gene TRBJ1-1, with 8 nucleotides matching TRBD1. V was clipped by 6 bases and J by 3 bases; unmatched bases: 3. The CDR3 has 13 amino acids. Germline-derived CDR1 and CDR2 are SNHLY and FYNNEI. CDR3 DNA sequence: TGTGCCAGCAGAGAGGACAGGGACACTGAAGCTTTCTTT. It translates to CASREDRDTEAFF.

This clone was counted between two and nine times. The CDR3 loop reads CASSLRPGNGDTQYF. CDR3 nucleotide sequence: TGCGCCAGCAGTCTAAGGCCAGGAAACGGCGATACGCAGTATTTT. The gene calls are TRBV5-1 and TRBJ2-3; D gene ambiguous. Germline lookup yields CDR1 SGHRS and CDR2 YFSETQ. V was pared by 5 bases and J by 6 bases, with 19 bases between. The CDR3 length is 15 residues. Using reference TRBV5-1 and TRBJ2-3 for the parts outside the CDR3, the full variable domain is KAGVTQTPRYLIKTRGQQVTLSCSPISGHRSVSWYQQTPGQGLQFLFEYFSETQRNKGNFPGRFSGRQFSNSRSEMNVSTLELGDSALYLCASSLRPGNGDTQYFGPGTRLTVL.

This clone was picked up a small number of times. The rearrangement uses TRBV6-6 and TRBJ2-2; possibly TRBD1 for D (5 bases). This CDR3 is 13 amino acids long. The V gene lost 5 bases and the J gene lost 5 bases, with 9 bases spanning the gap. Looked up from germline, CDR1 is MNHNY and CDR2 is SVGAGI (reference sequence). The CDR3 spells CASSPPGTGELFF. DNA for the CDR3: TGTGCCAGCAGTCCGCCAGGGACCGGGGAGCTGTTTTTT.

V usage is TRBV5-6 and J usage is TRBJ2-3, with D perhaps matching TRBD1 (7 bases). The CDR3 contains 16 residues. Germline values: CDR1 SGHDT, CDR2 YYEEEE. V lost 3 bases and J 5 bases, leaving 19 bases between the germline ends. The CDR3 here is CASSWQGGGFRDTQYF. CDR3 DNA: TGTGCCAGCAGCTGGCAGGGGGGTGGTTTTCGAGATACGCAGTATTTT.

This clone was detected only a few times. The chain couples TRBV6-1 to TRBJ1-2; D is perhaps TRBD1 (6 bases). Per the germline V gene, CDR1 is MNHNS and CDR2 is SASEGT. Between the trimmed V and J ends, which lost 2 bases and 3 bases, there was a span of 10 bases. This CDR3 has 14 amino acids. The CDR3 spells CASSEWGPDYGYTF. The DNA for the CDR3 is TGTGCCAGCAGTGAATGGGGGCCGGACTATGGCTACACCTTC.

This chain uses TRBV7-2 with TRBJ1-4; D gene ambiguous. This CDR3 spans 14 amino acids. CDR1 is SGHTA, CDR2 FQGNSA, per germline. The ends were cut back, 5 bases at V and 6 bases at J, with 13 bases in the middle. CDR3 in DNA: TGTGCCAGCAGCCGGACTCTATTAGATGAAAAACTGTTTTTT. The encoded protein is CASSRTLLDEKLFF.

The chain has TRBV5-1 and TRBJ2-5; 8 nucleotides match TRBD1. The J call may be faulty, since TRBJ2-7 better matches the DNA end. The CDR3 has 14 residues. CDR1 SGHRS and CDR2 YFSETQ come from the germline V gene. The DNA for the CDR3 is TGCGCCAGCAGCCTTTACAGGGGGACGGGCGAGCAGTACTTC. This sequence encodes CASSLYRGTGEQYF.

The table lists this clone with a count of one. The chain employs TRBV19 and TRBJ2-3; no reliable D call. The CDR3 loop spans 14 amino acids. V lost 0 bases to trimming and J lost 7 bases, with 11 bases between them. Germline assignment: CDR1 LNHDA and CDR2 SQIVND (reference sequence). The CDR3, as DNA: TGTGCCAGTAGTATAGATCTGGGCAGAAATACGCAGTATTTT. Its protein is CASSIDLGRNTQYF.

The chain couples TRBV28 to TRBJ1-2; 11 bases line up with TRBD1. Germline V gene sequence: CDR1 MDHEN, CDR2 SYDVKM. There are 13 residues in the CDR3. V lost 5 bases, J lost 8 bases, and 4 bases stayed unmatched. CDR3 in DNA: TGTGCCAGCAGTGACGGGACAGGGGGAGGCTACACCTTC. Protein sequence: CASSDGTGGGYTF.

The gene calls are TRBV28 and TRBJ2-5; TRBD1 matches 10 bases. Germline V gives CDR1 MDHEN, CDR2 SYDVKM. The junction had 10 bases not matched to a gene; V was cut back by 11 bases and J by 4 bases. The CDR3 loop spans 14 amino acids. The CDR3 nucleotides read TGTGCCGGGAGAAGACAGGGGGCTGGAGAGACCCAGTACTTC. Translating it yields CAGRRQGAGETQYF.

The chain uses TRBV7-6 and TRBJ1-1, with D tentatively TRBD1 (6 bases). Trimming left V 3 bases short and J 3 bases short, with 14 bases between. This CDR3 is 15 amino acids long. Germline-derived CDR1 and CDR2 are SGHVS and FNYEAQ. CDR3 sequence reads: CASSFSQGRDTEAFF. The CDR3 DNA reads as TGTGCCAGCAGCTTCTCTCAGGGGAGGGACACTGAAGCTTTCTTT.

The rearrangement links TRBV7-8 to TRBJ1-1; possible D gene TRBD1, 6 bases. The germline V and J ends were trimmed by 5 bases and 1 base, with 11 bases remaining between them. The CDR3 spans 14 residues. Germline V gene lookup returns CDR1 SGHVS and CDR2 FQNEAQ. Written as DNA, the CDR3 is TGTGCCAGCAGCCCAGGGGCACGGAACACTGAAGCTTTCTTT. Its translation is CASSPGARNTEAFF.

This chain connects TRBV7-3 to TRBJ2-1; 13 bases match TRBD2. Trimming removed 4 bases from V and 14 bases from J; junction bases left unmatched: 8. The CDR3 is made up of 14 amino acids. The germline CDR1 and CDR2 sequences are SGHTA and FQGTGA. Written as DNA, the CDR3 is TGTGCCAGCAGCTCACAGGGGACTAGCGGGAACAAGTTCTTC. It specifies CASSSQGTSGNKFF.

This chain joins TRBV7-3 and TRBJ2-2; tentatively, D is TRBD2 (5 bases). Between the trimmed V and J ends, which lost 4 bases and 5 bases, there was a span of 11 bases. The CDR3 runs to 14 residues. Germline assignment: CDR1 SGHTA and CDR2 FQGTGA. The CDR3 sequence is CASSSDWTTGELFF. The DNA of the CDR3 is TGTGCCAGCAGCTCGGACTGGACTACCGGGGAGCTGTTTTTT.

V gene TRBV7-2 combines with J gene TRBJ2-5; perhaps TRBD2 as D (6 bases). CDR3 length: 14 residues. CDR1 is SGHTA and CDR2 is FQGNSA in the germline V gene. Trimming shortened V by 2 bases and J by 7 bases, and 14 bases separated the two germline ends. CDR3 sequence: CASSLWGVRVTQYF. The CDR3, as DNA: TGTGCCAGCAGCTTATGGGGGGTTAGGGTGACCCAGTACTTC.

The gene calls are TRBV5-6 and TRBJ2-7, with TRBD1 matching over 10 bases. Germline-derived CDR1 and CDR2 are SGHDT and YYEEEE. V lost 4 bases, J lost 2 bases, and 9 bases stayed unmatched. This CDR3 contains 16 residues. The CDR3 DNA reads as TGTGCCAGCAGCCCCTACTCCGGGACAGGGGCCTACGAGCAGTACTTC. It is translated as CASSPYSGTGAYEQYF. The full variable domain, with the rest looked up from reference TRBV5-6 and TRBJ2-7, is DAGVTQSPTHLIKTRGQQVTLRCSPKSGHDTVSWYQQALGQGPQFIFQYYEEEERQRGNFPDRFSGHQFPNYSSELNVNALLLGDSALYLCASSPYSGTGAYEQYFGPGTRLTVT.

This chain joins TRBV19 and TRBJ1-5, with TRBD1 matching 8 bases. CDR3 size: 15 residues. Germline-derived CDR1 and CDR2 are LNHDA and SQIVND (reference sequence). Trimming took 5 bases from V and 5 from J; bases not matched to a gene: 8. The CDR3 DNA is TGTGCCAGTAGTGTTGGACAGGGTTTCTATCAGCCCCAGCATTTT. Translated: CASSVGQGFYQPQHF.

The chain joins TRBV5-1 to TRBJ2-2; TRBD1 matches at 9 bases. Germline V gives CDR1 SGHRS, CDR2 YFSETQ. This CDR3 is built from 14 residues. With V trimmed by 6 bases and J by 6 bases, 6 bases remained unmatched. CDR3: CASTRDRVPGELFF. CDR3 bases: TGCGCCAGCACCAGGGACAGGGTACCCGGGGAGCTGTTTTTT. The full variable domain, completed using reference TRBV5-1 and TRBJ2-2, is KAGVTQTPRYLIKTRGQQVTLSCSPISGHRSVSWYQQTPGQGLQFLFEYFSETQRNKGNFPGRFSGRQFSNSRSEMNVSTLELGDSALYLCASTRDRVPGELFFGEGSRLTVL.

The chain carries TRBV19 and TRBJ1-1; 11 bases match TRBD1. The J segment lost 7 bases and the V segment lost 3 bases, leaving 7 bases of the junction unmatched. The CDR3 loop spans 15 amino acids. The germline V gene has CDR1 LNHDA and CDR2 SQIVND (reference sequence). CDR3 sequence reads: CASSIPGQGDSEAFF. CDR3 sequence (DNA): TGTGCCAGTAGTATCCCGGGACAGGGGGACAGTGAAGCTTTCTTT.

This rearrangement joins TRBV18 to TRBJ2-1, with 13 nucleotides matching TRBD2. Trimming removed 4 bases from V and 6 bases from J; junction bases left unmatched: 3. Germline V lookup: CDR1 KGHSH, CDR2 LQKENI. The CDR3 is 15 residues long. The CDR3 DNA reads TGTGCCAGCTCACTAACTAGCGGGAGGGGCAATGAGCAGTTCTTC. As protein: CASSLTSGRGNEQFF.

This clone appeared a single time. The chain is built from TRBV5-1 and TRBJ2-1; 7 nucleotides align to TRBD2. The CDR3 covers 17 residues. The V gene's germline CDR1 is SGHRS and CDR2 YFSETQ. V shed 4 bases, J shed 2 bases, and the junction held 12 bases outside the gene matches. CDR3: CASSPGRWRGTYNEQFF. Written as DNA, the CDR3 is TGCGCCAGCAGCCCAGGGCGGTGGCGGGGGACCTACAATGAGCAGTTCTTC.

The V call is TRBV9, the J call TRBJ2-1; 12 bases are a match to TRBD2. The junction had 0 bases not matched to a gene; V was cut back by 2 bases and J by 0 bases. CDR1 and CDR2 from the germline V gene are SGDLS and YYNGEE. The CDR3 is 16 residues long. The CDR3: CASSVTSGSSYNEQFF. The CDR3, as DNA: TGTGCCAGCAGCGTGACTAGCGGGAGCTCCTACAATGAGCAGTTCTTC.